Listed below are T cell receptor beta chains from one sample, sequenced in a study of blood T cell repertoires in COVID-19. The protocol was immunoSEQ multiplex PCR, while the TCRdb copy is restricted to in-frame clones and leaves out a portion. This sample carries over 250,000 clones, about 90% of them seen once, and the ten largest clones take about 10%. Material: peripheral blood. The receptors come from a woman in her seventies with COVID-19, enrolled during active disease. The CDR3 runs from the conserved cysteine through the conserved F or W. D genes are given only for firm matches. Size values are once, few and many counts, or a class for expanded clones, and some rows have none.

d_call cdr3_length clone_size j_call v_call cdr3_aa cdr3_nt
- 10 - TRBJ1-2 TRBV29-1 CSVEQYGYTF TGCAGCGTTGAGCAGTATGGCTACACCTTC
- 17 - TRBJ1-5 TRBV7-9 CASSLDRSGAINQPQHF TGTGCCAGCAGCTTAGATCGTTCAGGGGCGATCAATCAGCCCCAGCATTTT
- 14 - TRBJ2-2 TRBV30 CAWRSWEDTGELFF TGTGCCTGGAGATCTTGGGAGGACACCGGGGAGCTGTTTTTT
TRBD1 14 - TRBJ1-5 TRBV6-5 CASKGTGGHQPQHF TGTGCCAGCAAAGGAACAGGGGGCCATCAGCCCCAGCATTTT
- 11 - TRBJ2-7 TRBV20-1 CSARDLYEQYF TGCAGTGCTAGAGATCTTTACGAGCAGTACTTC
- 14 - TRBJ1-2 TRBV6-5 CASTRAGGVRGYTF TGTGCCAGCACCCGGGCGGGTGGGGTGAGAGGCTACACCTTC
TRBD2 16 - TRBJ2-7 TRBV11-2 CASSLERDPAGRGQYF TGTGCCAGCAGCTTAGAGCGGGATCCGGCGGGGAGGGGGCAGTACTTC
TRBD2 17 - TRBJ2-2 TRBV3-1/TRBV3-2 CASSQGLAGGQKGELFF TGTGCCAGCAGCCAAGGACTAGCGGGGGGTCAAAAGGGGGAGCTGTTTTTT
TRBD1 15 - TRBJ1-5 TRBV5-6 CASSISRGRNQPQHF TGTGCCAGCAGCATAAGCAGGGGGCGAAATCAGCCCCAGCATTTT
- 12 - TRBJ1-5 TRBV19 CASSHIYQPQHF TGTGCCAGTAGCCACATTTATCAGCCCCAGCATTTT
TRBD1 14 once TRBJ1-1 TRBV5-4 CASSFRTGGTEAFF TGTGCCAGCAGCTTTCGGACAGGGGGCACTGAAGCTTTCTTT
- 12 - TRBJ1-5 TRBV6-2/TRBV6-3 CASSYSQGSWHF TGTGCCAGCAGTTACTCGCAGGGGTCGTGGCATTTT
TRBD2 17 - TRBJ2-3 TRBV5-1 CASSLEGSGVLLDTQYF TGCGCCAGCAGCTTGGAGGGTAGCGGGGTTCTGTTAGATACGCAGTATTTT
TRBD1 14 once TRBJ1-2 TRBV3-1/TRBV3-2 CASSKGQGVYGYTF TGTGCCAGCAGCAAGGGACAGGGCGTCTATGGCTACACCTTC
TRBD2 15 - TRBJ2-3 TRBV4-1 CASSPLAGITDTQYF TGCGCCAGCAGCCCACTAGCGGGGATCACAGATACGCAGTATTTT
TRBD1 20 - TRBJ2-2 TRBV7-3 CASSFWRQGARGFDTGELFF TGTGCCAGCAGCTTCTGGAGGCAGGGGGCACGGGGTTTTGACACCGGGGAGCTGTTTTTT